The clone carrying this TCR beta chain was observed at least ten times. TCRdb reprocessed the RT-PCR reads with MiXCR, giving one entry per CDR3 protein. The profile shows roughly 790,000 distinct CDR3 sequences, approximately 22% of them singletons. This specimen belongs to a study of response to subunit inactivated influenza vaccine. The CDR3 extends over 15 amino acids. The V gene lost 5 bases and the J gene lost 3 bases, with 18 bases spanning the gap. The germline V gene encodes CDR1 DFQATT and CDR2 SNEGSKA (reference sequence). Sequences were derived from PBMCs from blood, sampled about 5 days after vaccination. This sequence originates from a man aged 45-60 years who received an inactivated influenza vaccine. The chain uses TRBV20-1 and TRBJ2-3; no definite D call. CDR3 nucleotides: TGCAGTGCTTTAGCCGATAACTCAGTAACAGATACGCAGTATTTT. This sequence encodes CSALADNSVTDTQYF.